The 6 T cell receptor beta chains given below trace back to one sample, sequenced in a study of OX40 agonist ivuxolimab in advanced cancers. Some clones are missing from TCRdb's copy, which holds only in-frame ones; the method was immunoSEQ multiplex PCR. The sample shows around 17,000 clones, approximately 83% of them seen only once. The specimen was CD4+ or CD8+ T cells sorted from blood, collected in a trial of the OX40 agonist ivuxolimab. All receptors derive from an adult with an advanced solid tumor such as melanoma, head and neck, liver or kidney cancer.

This sequence joins TRBV27 and TRBJ2-1; a possible D gene is TRBD2 (5 bases). This CDR3 is built from 14 residues. The germline gives CDR1 MNHEY, CDR2 SMNVEV (reference sequence). Trimming removed 3 bases from V and 2 bases from J, with 8 bases in between. The DNA for the CDR3 is TGTGCCAGCAGTTTGAGGGTCCCCTACAATGAGCAGTTCTTC. Translating gives CASSLRVPYNEQFF.

The rearrangement links TRBV28 to TRBJ2-7; D unclear. Per the germline V gene, CDR1 is MDHEN and CDR2 is SYDVKM. CDR3 length: 13 residues. V lost 5 bases to trimming and J lost 7 bases, with 15 bases between them. The CDR3 DNA sequence: TGTGCCAGCAGTGAGAGACCCGGTGGGGAGCAGTACTTC. Translation gives CASSERPGGEQYF.

This chain links TRBV5-3 with TRBJ1-5, with 7 nucleotides matching TRBD1. TRBV5-3 is an open reading frame, and its role is uncertain. V shed 1 base and J 3 bases; nucleotides not matched to a gene: 25. This CDR3 has 22 amino acids. The CDR3 nucleotides are TGTGCCAGAAGCTTGCCCGGGGGAAAAGACGACAGGGAAACCAGCCCCAATCAGCCCCAGCATTTT. It specifies CARSLPGGKDDRETSPNQPQHF.

J is TRBJ1-4 and V is TRBV28; TRBD1 agrees at 10 bases. The CDR3 is 15 residues long. Per germline, CDR1 MDHEN and CDR2 SYDVKM. With 4 bases clipped from V and 6 bases from J, the junction kept 5 bases outside the gene matches. The CDR3: CASSSPTGGDEKLFF. The CDR3 bases are TGTGCCAGCAGTTCCCCGACAGGGGGCGATGAAAAACTGTTTTTT.

This clone was counted a few times. This likely stems from a read error, as it lies one base from a far larger clone. At the DNA level, this CDR3 is encoded by other sequences in the same sample as well. The rearrangement uses TRBV5-2 and TRBJ2-7; the D call in the table, TRBD2, was not verified against the DNA. TRBV5-2 is a pseudogene. This CDR3 is 16 amino acids long. In DNA form, the CDR3 reads TGTGCCAGCAGCCTTCTTGAATACGGTTCCCAATACGAGCAGTACTTC. Protein product: CASSLLEYGSQYEQYF.

CDR3 coding DNA: TGTGCCAGCACCTCAGGAGGCGAGCAGTACTTC. Protein sequence: CASTSGGEQYF. V gene TRBV27 combines with J gene TRBJ2-7; TRBD2 might be the D (5 bases). Trimming cost V 7 bases and J 6 bases, with 10 bases left between them. The length of the CDR3 is 11 residues. CDR1 MNHEY and CDR2 SMNVEV come from the germline V gene (reference sequence).